Each of the 25 T cell receptor beta chains below was sequenced from the same sample in a study of T cell responses to AZD1222 COVID-19 vaccine (dated by TCRdb to 2020 to 2023). Taken with the paper, the label for time point translates to: about 28 days (+/-7) after the second vaccine dose. Receptor amplification or capture employed the immunoSEQ multiplex PCR assay. In TCRdb, the immuneACCESS table is reduced to in-frame sequences with V and J assigned. These tables do not hold every clone; where another copy was compared, an unresolved V gene accounts for under half, and the others remain unexplained. For this sample there are some 110,000 clones; 88% appear just once. Around 3.8% of the sample is taken by the ten largest. This specimen was peripheral blood, taken 28 days after the second AZD1222 dose. Receptors were obtained from an adult who received the AZD1222 COVID-19 vaccine.

The chain couples TRBV7-2 to TRBJ2-7; D uncertain. CDR3 length: 13 residues. V lost 0 bases and J lost 4, with 7 bases in between. From germline, CDR1 is SGHTA and CDR2 FQGNSA. In DNA form, the CDR3 reads TGTGCCAGCAGCTTAGCGCCCCGATACGAGCAGTACTTC. This gives the protein CASSLAPRYEQYF.

The table lists this clone with a few counts. V gene TRBV29-1 combines with J gene TRBJ2-2; D is unclear. Germline V gives CDR1 SQVTM, CDR2 ANQGSEA. This CDR3 has 14 residues. The V end lost 4 bases, the J end lost 4 bases, and 13 bases lay between the germline ends. Here the CDR3 reads CSVGISRTTGELFF. DNA of the CDR3: TGCAGCGTTGGGATAAGCAGGACCACCGGGGAGCTGTTTTTT.

The chain couples TRBV12-3 or TRBV12-4 to TRBJ2-5; possibly TRBD1 for D (6 bases). The CDR3 is made up of 12 amino acids. Trimming removed 4 bases from V and 9 bases from J, with 12 bases in between. For the CDR3, the DNA is TGTGCCAGCAGTTACCAGGGGCCCCCCCAGTACTTC. It codes for CASSYQGPPQYF.

With respect to this clone: One end of the junction is discordant with germline, which a read error may explain. The rearrangement joins TRBV19 to TRBJ2-1; perhaps TRBD2 as D (6 bases). The V gene's germline CDR1 is LNHDA and CDR2 SQIVND (reference sequence). The CDR3 totals 16 residues. CDR3 sequence (DNA): TGCGCCACAGCGGGTATTCAAGCGGTCTACTACAATGAGCAGTTCTTC. Amino acids: CATAGIQAVYYNEQFF.

This chain connects TRBV30 to TRBJ2-1; TRBD2 matches at 11 bases. The CDR3 covers 13 residues. Germline-derived CDR1 and CDR2 are GTSNPN and SVGIG (reference sequence). The ends lost 3 bases at V and 14 bases at J; junction bases unmatched: 9. In DNA, the CDR3 is TGTGCCTGGAGGGCTAGCGGGGGGTTGTCGGAGTTCTTC. Residues: CAWRASGGLSEFF. Based on the CDR3 plus reference TRBV30 and TRBJ2-1, the full variable domain is SQTIHQWPATLVQPVGSPLSLECTVEGTSNPNLYWYRQAAGRGLQLLFYSVGIGQISSEVPQNLSASRPQDRQFILSSKKLLLSDSGFYLCAWRASGGLSEFFGPGTRLTVL.

The CDR3 sequence is CASSEARTGELFF. The CDR3 DNA sequence: TGTGCCAGCAGCGAGGCCCGTACCGGGGAGCTGTTTTTT. The chain combines TRBV9 with TRBJ2-2; unclear D gene. The V gene lost 3 bases and the J gene lost 5 bases, with 8 bases spanning the gap. The CDR3 has 13 amino acids. Germline V gene data show CDR1 as SGDLS and CDR2 as YYNGEE.

The V call is TRBV5-6, the J call TRBJ1-2; D remains unclear. The CDR3 sequence is 14 residues long. With 7 bases removed from V and 5 bases from J, the gap between germline ends came to 18 bases. Germline loops: CDR1 SGHDT, CDR2 YYEEEE. The CDR3: CASDLDEGRYGYTF. CDR3 DNA sequence: TGTGCCAGCGACTTGGACGAGGGAAGGTATGGCTACACCTTC.

The V and J genes are TRBV6-5 and TRBJ1-1; no definite D call. The germline V and J ends were trimmed by 6 bases and 5 bases, with 7 bases remaining between them. The CDR3 has 11 residues. Germline CDR1 and CDR2: MNHEY and SVGAGI. The CDR3 is CASSRGTEAFF. In nucleotides, the CDR3 is TGTGCCAGCAGCCGGGGAACTGAAGCTTTCTTT.

The chain recombines TRBV3-1 (or the pseudogene TRBV3-2) with TRBJ1-2; TRBD1 is a possible D gene (5 bases). Per the germline V gene, CDR1 is LGHDT and CDR2 is YNNKEL (reference sequence). The CDR3 is made up of 14 amino acids. Trimming removed 0 bases at V and 4 bases at J, with 9 bases between. CDR3 loop: CASSQDDGTYGYTF. In DNA, the CDR3 is TGTGCCAGCAGCCAAGATGATGGGACCTATGGCTACACCTTC.

This clone was detected once. The J gene is TRBJ1-5, the V gene TRBV29-1, with TRBD1 as a possible D gene (5 bases). The CDR3 extends over 13 amino acids. Germline V gene data show CDR1 as SQVTM and CDR2 as ANQGSEA. Trimming left V 4 bases short and J 6 bases short, with 13 bases between. This CDR3 reads CSVAGLVGQPQHF. The CDR3 region has the DNA TGCAGCGTTGCAGGGTTGGTCGGTCAGCCCCAGCATTTT.

The chain carries TRBV5-1 and TRBJ1-5, with D uncertain. CDR3 length: 15 residues. The germline V gene encodes CDR1 SGHRS and CDR2 YFSETQ. The V gene lost 4 bases and the J gene lost 0 bases, with 11 bases spanning the gap. The CDR3 DNA reads as TGCGCCAGCAGCCCGGACCTCGGTAGCAATCAGCCCCAGCATTTT. Encoded protein: CASSPDLGSNQPQHF.

The V call is TRBV7-2, the J call TRBJ2-5, with D perhaps TRBD1 (7 bases). From germline, CDR1 is SGHTA and CDR2 FQGNSA. With 5 bases removed from V and 2 bases from J, the gap between germline ends came to 15 bases. The CDR3 contains 15 residues. CDR3 coding DNA: TGTGCCAGCAGCCCCCGGGGGACAGAGCAAGAGACCCAGTACTTC. Amino acids: CASSPRGTEQETQYF.

The V call is TRBV7-9, the J call TRBJ1-1; D remains unclear. Germline CDR1 SEHNR, CDR2 FQNEAQ (reference sequence). V shed 6 bases and J shed 5 bases, with 13 bases lying between them. The length of the CDR3 is 13 residues. The CDR3 nucleotides read TGTGCCAGCAGTACGGACGGACGGACTGAAGCTTTCTTT. It translates to CASSTDGRTEAFF.

This sequence joins TRBV7-2 and TRBJ2-3; 9 positions match TRBD2. The CDR3 runs 16 residues. J gave up 2 bases and V 3 bases, and 6 bases lay outside the gene matches. Per germline, CDR1 SGHTA and CDR2 FQGNSA. In nucleotides, the CDR3 is TGTGCCAGCAGCTTGGGGCTAGCGGGACTCACAGATACGCAGTATTTT. It codes for CASSLGLAGLTDTQYF.

This chain links TRBV15 with TRBJ2-7, with 8 bases fitting TRBD2. This CDR3 comprises 15 residues. Germline loops: CDR1 LNHNV, CDR2 YYDKDF (reference sequence). Germline trimming cut 4 bases from V and 1 base from J; bases unmatched to any gene: 6. As DNA, the CDR3 is TGTGCCACCAGCATAGAAACTAGCGGATCCTACGAGCAGTACTTC. This sequence encodes CATSIETSGSYEQYF. The full variable domain, rest sourced from reference TRBV15 and TRBJ2-7, is DAMVIQNPRYQVTQFGKPVTLSCSQTLNHNVMYWYQQKSSQAPKLLFHYYDKDFNNEADTPDNFQSRRPNTSFCFLDIRSPGLGDTAMYLCATSIETSGSYEQYFGPGTRLTVT.

The V call is TRBV7-6, the J call TRBJ2-1; 15 positions match TRBD2. Germline V CDR1 and CDR2: SGHVS, FNYEAQ. V lost 1 base, J lost 4 bases, and 5 bases stayed unmatched. The CDR3 runs to 18 residues. CDR3 in DNA: TGTGCCAGCAGCTTAGACGGACTAGCGGGAGGGGTATACAATGAGCAGTTCTTC. As protein: CASSLDGLAGGVYNEQFF. Drawing the rest from reference TRBV7-6 and TRBJ2-1, the complete variable domain is GAGVSQSPRYKVTKRGQDVALRCDPISGHVSLYWYRQALGQGPEFLTYFNYEAQQDKSGLPNDRFSAERPEGSISTLTIQRTEQRDSAMYRCASSLDGLAGGVYNEQFFGPGTRLTVL.

The chain combines TRBV11-2 with TRBJ2-1, with a possible D match to TRBD2 (5 bases). The V end lost 5 bases, the J end lost 7 bases, and 12 bases lay between the germline ends. The germline gives CDR1 SGHAT, CDR2 FQNNGV. There are 13 residues in the CDR3. The CDR3 DNA is TGTGCCAGCAGCCGCCCGGGGTTGAATGAGCAGTTCTTC. It encodes CASSRPGLNEQFF.

The chain recombines TRBV9 with TRBJ1-1; D is ambiguous. V lost 0 bases to trimming and J lost 3 bases, with 6 bases between them. The CDR3 is 13 residues long. CDR1 is SGDLS, CDR2 YYNGEE, per germline. This CDR3 reads CASSVADHTEAFF. For the CDR3, the DNA is TGTGCCAGCAGCGTAGCGGACCACACTGAAGCTTTCTTT.

This chain links TRBV10-2 with TRBJ2-7, with TRBD2 as a possible D gene (6 bases). Trimming removed 7 bases at V and 6 bases at J, with 16 bases between. The CDR3 totals 13 residues. Per the germline V gene, CDR1 is WSHSY and CDR2 is SAAADI. DNA of the CDR3: TGCGCCAGCATGGGAGGCCCAGGGCGCGAGCAGTACTTC. Translating gives CASMGGPGREQYF.

The chain joins TRBV4-2 to TRBJ2-1; D is undetermined. CDR1 and CDR2 from the germline V gene are LGHNA and YNFKEQ. The V end was cut by 0 bases, the J end by 2 bases, with 14 bases between. CDR3 size: 17 residues. CDR3 in amino acids: CASSQDNLVGTYNEQFF. In DNA form, the CDR3 reads TGTGCCAGCAGCCAAGACAATCTAGTAGGTACCTACAATGAGCAGTTCTTC.

The chain links TRBV6-2 or TRBV6-3 to TRBJ1-5; D is possibly TRBD1 (6 bases). The CDR3 loop spans 17 amino acids. Trimming stripped 6 bases from V and 2 bases from J, with 20 bases between. Germline assignment: CDR1 MNHEY and CDR2 SVGEGT. CDR3 nucleotides: TGTGCCAGCAGCCTTGACAGGTCATTTGGGGGCAATCAGCCCCAGCATTTT. This translates into CASSLDRSFGGNQPQHF.

Of note for this clone: At one boundary the junction diverges from the germline segment, which might be a read error. V usage is TRBV7-2 and J usage is TRBJ1-2; 8 positions agree with TRBD1. The CDR3 spans 13 residues. The germline V gene has CDR1 SGHTA and CDR2 FQGNSA. DNA for the CDR3: TGTGCCAGCAGCCCTAACCACGGCGACAGGGGAGACTTC. It specifies CASSPNHGDRGDF.

This chain connects TRBV5-1 to TRBJ1-3; D is undetermined. CDR3 length: 12 amino acids. CDR1 and CDR2 from the germline V gene are SGHRS and YFSETQ. V shed 5 bases and J shed 1 base, with 4 bases lying between them. In DNA form, the CDR3 reads TGCGCCAGCAGGGGATCTGGAAACACCATATATTTT. The encoded protein is CASRGSGNTIYF.

This chain joins TRBV5-3 and TRBJ2-5; tentatively, D is TRBD1 or TRBD2 (6 bases each). TRBV5-3 is sorted into the ORF group, with uncertain function. There are 15 residues in the CDR3. The V end was cut by 10 bases, the J end by 5 bases, with 24 bases between. The CDR3 spells CALTRGGKTHETQYF. CDR3 DNA sequence: TGTGCCCTAACCCGAGGGGGGAAGACGCACGAGACCCAGTACTTC.

The chain joins TRBV12-3 or TRBV12-4 to TRBJ2-7; 7 bases align to TRBD1. Trimming took 5 bases from V and 4 from J; bases not matched to a gene: 5. This CDR3 is built from 13 residues. The CDR3 coding sequence is TGTGCCAGCAGTAGGGGACAGCTTTACGAGCAGTACTTC. Its protein is CASSRGQLYEQYF.